This T cell receptor (beta chain) derives from a study of identical twins. CDR1 and CDR2 (germline): SQVTM, ANQGSEA. The CDR3 length is 13 residues. The ends were cut back, 0 bases at V and 2 bases at J, with 7 bases in the middle. At least ten counts were recorded for this clonotype. TCRdb re-analysed the 5' RACE reads in MiXCR, keeping a single row per CDR3 protein. The repertoire holds about 500,000 distinct CDR3 sequences, with more than 13% as singletons. These sequences were also reported in another study, on yellow fever vaccine responses in identical twins.

The chain couples TRBV29-1 to TRBJ1-1; possibly TRBD1 for D (6 bases). The specimen sequenced was CD4+ T cells sorted from blood. This receptor was obtained from a woman aged 18-29 years in good health. In DNA, the CDR3 is TGCAGCGTTGAAGAGGGGGCAAACACTGAAGCTTTCTTT. As protein: CSVEEGANTEAFF.